Listed below are T cell receptor beta chains from one sample, sequenced in a study of blood T cells in healthy people across ages. TCRdb re-called the 5' RACE reads with MiXCR, one entry per CDR3 protein. This sample has roughly 1.9 million distinct CDR3 sequences, with 35% to 50% found just once. Sequenced: blood. These receptors originate from a human donor in good health. The CDR3 runs from the conserved cysteine through the conserved F or W. A D gene is named only where the DNA matches it firmly. The size of a clone is reported for some rows only, either as once, few or many, or as a class for expanded clones.

V,size,D,J,CDR3,DNA
TRBV28,many,-,TRBJ2-5,CASSLGSGNQETQYF,TGTGCCAGCAGTTTAGGCTCTGGGAACCAAGAGACCCAGTACTTC
TRBV7-2,few,TRBD1,TRBJ2-5,CASSSGQLIQETQYF,TGTGCCAGCAGCTCGGGACAGCTGATCCAAGAGACCCAGTACTTC
TRBV4-2,-,-,TRBJ1-2,CASSQEGRYTF,TGTGCCAGCAGCCAAGAGGGGAGGTACACCTTC
TRBV5-5,few,TRBD1,TRBJ2-1,CASSFSAGGYNEQFF,TGTGCCAGCAGCTTTTCCGCAGGGGGTTACAATGAGCAGTTCTTC
TRBV5-6,-,TRBD1,TRBJ2-7,CASSSGDRVQYF,TGTGCCAGCAGCTCGGGGGACAGGGTCCAGTACTTC
TRBV10-3,many,-,TRBJ1-5,CAISESGGEQPQHF,TGTGCCATCAGTGAGTCGGGGGGGGAGCAGCCCCAGCATTTT
TRBV29-1,few,-,TRBJ1-1,CSVGGPDGTEAFF,TGCAGCGTTGGGGGCCCCGACGGAACTGAAGCTTTCTTT
TRBV20-1,-,TRBD2,TRBJ2-5,CSVRVAGVQETQYF,TGCAGTGTTAGGGTAGCGGGAGTACAAGAGACCCAGTACTTC
TRBV30,once,TRBD1,TRBJ1-2,CAWSRGQKNVYGYTF,TGTGCCTGGAGTCGGGGACAGAAGAATGTATATGGCTACACCTTC
TRBV11-2,-,-,TRBJ1-4,CASGRGEGEKLFF,TGTGCCAGCGGCCGAGGGGAAGGAGAAAAACTGTTTTTT
TRBV10-3,-,TRBD1,TRBJ1-5,CAISEPGQGANQPQHF,TGTGCCATCAGTGAACCGGGACAGGGGGCCAATCAGCCCCAGCATTTT
TRBV9,few,-,TRBJ2-1,CASSGLDRNEQFF,TGTGCCAGCAGCGGTCTAGATAGGAATGAGCAGTTCTTC
TRBV4-2,-,TRBD1,TRBJ1-1,CASSPPDRGANTEAFF,TGTGCCAGCAGTCCCCCCGACAGGGGGGCGAACACTGAAGCTTTCTTT
TRBV18,-,-,TRBJ2-6,CASSPSGGGQISGANVLTF,TGTGCCAGCTCTCCCTCTGGAGGGGGACAGATCTCTGGGGCCAACGTCCTGACTTTC
TRBV9,-,TRBD2,TRBJ2-3,CASSVAGSTSGVTDTQYF,TGTGCCAGCAGCGTAGCCGGATCGACGAGCGGGGTCACAGATACGCAGTATTTT
TRBV7-2,once,-,TRBJ1-1,CASSPAGGLATEAFF,TGTGCCAGCAGCCCCGCGGGGGGGCTCGCAACTGAAGCTTTCTTT
TRBV6-5,few,TRBD1,TRBJ1-1,CATKNQAGTALEAFF,TGTGCCACCAAAAACCAAGCGGGGACAGCACTAGAAGCTTTCTTT
TRBV12-3/TRBV12-4,-,-,TRBJ2-4,CASSLGVLKGEQYF,TGTGCCAGCAGCCTGGGGGTCTTAAAGGGGGAGCAGTACTTC
TRBV6-2/TRBV6-3,-,-,TRBJ2-5,CASSTDTSKETQYF,TGTGCCAGCAGTACGGACACTAGCAAAGAGACCCAGTACTTC
TRBV29-1,few,TRBD1,TRBJ1-2,CSVLGQGIFYGYTF,TGCAGCGTTCTAGGACAGGGGATTTTCTATGGCTACACCTTC
TRBV29-1,-,TRBD1,TRBJ1-4,CSVGGGIHNEKLFF,TGCAGCGTCGGAGGGGGCATCCATAATGAAAAACTGTTTTTT
TRBV7-2,-,-,TRBJ2-5,CASRATLQETQYF,TGTGCCAGCAGGGCTACCCTGCAAGAGACCCAGTACTTC
TRBV7-3,-,-,TRBJ2-3,CASSFPGANTQYF,TGTGCCAGCAGCTTCCCAGGGGCGAATACGCAGTATTTT
TRBV6-2/TRBV6-3,-,TRBD2,TRBJ2-1,CASRVAGGYNEQFF,TGTGCCAGCAGGGTAGCGGGGGGATACAATGAGCAGTTCTTC
TRBV5-1,-,-,TRBJ2-6,CASSLAGSPSGANVLTF,TGCGCCAGCAGCTTGGCGGGGTCCCCCTCTGGGGCCAACGTCCTGACTTTC
TRBV20-1,few,-,TRBJ2-1,CSARVPPLNVYEQFF,TGCAGTGCTAGAGTGCCCCCCCTTAATGTATATGAGCAGTTCTTC
TRBV7-2,-,-,TRBJ2-3,CASSVGLGGGSTDTQYF,TGTGCCAGCAGCGTGGGACTAGGGGGCGGTAGCACAGATACGCAGTATTTT
TRBV19,-,TRBD2,TRBJ2-4,CASSQKGLANNEQYF,TGTGCCAGTAGCCAAAAGGGACTAGCTAACAATGAGCAGTACTTC
TRBV4-3,-,-,TRBJ1-4,CASSQDRAGTVTEKLFF,TGCGCCAGCAGCCAAGATCGGGCCGGGACGGTAACCGAAAAACTGTTTTTT
TRBV6-5,-,-,TRBJ2-2,CASSYGGRSLNTGELFF,TGTGCCAGCAGTTACGGCGGCCGAAGCTTGAACACCGGGGAGCTGTTTTTT
TRBV29-1,many,-,TRBJ1-2,CSVELEGRGYTF,TGCAGCGTTGAGCTAGAGGGACGGGGCTACACCTTC
TRBV27,-,TRBD2,TRBJ2-1,CASNAAGGQRSRFF,TGTGCCAGCAACGCCGCGGGGGGCCAGAGGAGCAGGTTCTTC
TRBV6-2/TRBV6-3,-,TRBD2,TRBJ2-7,CASRASGTVEQYF,TGTGCCAGCAGGGCTAGCGGAACTGTCGAGCAGTACTTC
TRBV3-1,-,TRBD1,TRBJ1-6,CASSQVQGAGSPLHF,TGTGCCAGCAGCCAAGTACAGGGGGCTGGTTCACCCCTCCACTTT
TRBV11-3,few,TRBD2,TRBJ2-7,CASSSGTGRDEQYF,TGTGCCAGCAGCTCTGGGACGGGGAGGGACGAGCAGTACTTC
TRBV20-1,once,TRBD2,TRBJ2-1,CSARGPVGGTYNEQFF,TGCAGTGCTAGAGGTCCGGTGGGGGGGACCTACAATGAGCAGTTCTTC
TRBV18,-,-,TRBJ2-6,CASSPVRVGVLSGANVLTF,TGTGCCAGCTCACCCGTCCGGGTGGGGGTACTATCTGGGGCCAACGTCCTGACTTTC
TRBV6-5,-,-,TRBJ2-1,CASSYSVGESYNEQFF,TGTGCCAGCAGTTACTCGGTGGGGGAGAGCTACAATGAGCAGTTCTTC
TRBV4-3,few,TRBD2,TRBJ2-1,CASSPSPLAGAPNEQFF,TGCGCCAGCAGCCCCTCCCCTCTAGCGGGGGCCCCCAATGAGCAGTTCTTC
TRBV10-3,-,-,TRBJ1-1,CAISLGRPNTEAFF,TGTGCCATCAGCTTGGGACGGCCAAACACTGAAGCTTTCTTT
TRBV20-1,few,TRBD2,TRBJ2-4,CSASGIAGGPSLDIQYF,TGCAGTGCTAGCGGAATAGCGGGGGGGCCGAGTCTTGACATTCAGTACTTC
TRBV20-1,few,TRBD1,TRBJ2-7,CSATTGEGFWEQYF,TGCAGTGCTACCACAGGGGAAGGATTCTGGGAGCAGTACTTC
TRBV14,-,-,TRBJ1-2,CASSQHLENYGYTF,TGTGCCAGCAGCCAGCATCTGGAGAACTATGGCTACACCTTC
TRBV5-6,-,-,TRBJ2-7,CASSLGGSYYEQYF,TGTGCCAGCAGCTTGGGTGGGTCCTACTACGAGCAGTACTTC
TRBV7-2,few,TRBD2,TRBJ2-7,CASSLAILAGGIYEQYF,TGTGCCAGCAGCTTAGCCATACTAGCGGGGGGCATCTACGAGCAGTACTTC